The 29 T cell receptor beta chains below all came from one sample that was sequenced in a study of T-cell reconstitution after alpha-beta-depleted transplantation in children. Using unique molecular identifiers, the investigators prepared the TCRbeta library. TCRdb reanalysed the PCR reads using MiXCR and keeps one entry per CDR3 protein. The sample contains 600,000 to 700,000 distinct CDR3 sequences, over 15% of which appear only once. Specimen: PBMCs from the stem cell graft donor, collected from the stem cell graft. These receptors all come from a human donor who donated a stem cell graft to a child with acute myeloid leukemia.

In this sample, this clonotype turned up a few times. The chain carries TRBV7-9 and TRBJ2-1, with 11 bases matching TRBD2. Losses at the gene ends were 5 bases for V and 3 bases for J; bases not matched to a gene: 6. This CDR3 comprises 16 residues. Germline values: CDR1 SEHNR, CDR2 FQNEAQ (reference sequence). The CDR3 nucleotides read TGTGCCAGCAGCCCCAGGGGACTAGCGGACTACAATGAGCAGTTCTTC. The encoded protein is CASSPRGLADYNEQFF.

This clonotype has a handful of counts. V gene TRBV5-5 combines with J gene TRBJ2-1; D unresolved. Germline V gene lookup returns CDR1 SGHKS and CDR2 YYEKEE (reference sequence). The germline V and J ends were trimmed by 4 bases and 6 bases, with 14 bases remaining between them. CDR3 size: 14 residues. CDR3 nucleotide sequence: TGTGCCAGCAGCCCGCCGGGTTTGGGCAATGAGCAGTTCTTC. Its translation: CASSPPGLGNEQFF.

The rearrangement links TRBV6-2 or TRBV6-3 to TRBJ2-7; D remains ambiguous. The CDR3 spans 12 residues. The V and J ends lost 6 bases and 5 bases respectively, with 11 bases between them. Per germline, CDR1 MNHEY and CDR2 SVGEGT. In DNA, the CDR3 is TGTGCCAGCAGCACTGTTGGGCACGAGCAGTACGTC. Protein sequence: CASSTVGHEQYV.

The genes are TRBV28 and TRBJ2-1; a possible D gene is TRBD1 (6 bases). Germline V gene lookup returns CDR1 MDHEN and CDR2 SYDVKM. The V end lost 6 bases, the J end lost 0 bases, and 15 bases lay between the germline ends. The CDR3 covers 16 residues. CDR3 region: CASSPPARGSYNEQFF. The CDR3 DNA reads as TGTGCCAGCAGCCCACCCGCCAGGGGCTCCTACAATGAGCAGTTCTTC. Supplemented by reference TRBV28 and TRBJ2-1, the full variable domain reads DVKVTQSSRYLVKRTGEKVFLECVQDMDHENMFWYRQDPGLGLRLIYFSYDVKMKEKGDIPEGYSVSREKKERFSLILESASTNQTSMYLCASSPPARGSYNEQFFGPGTRLTVL.

This clonotype was detected ten times or more. The chain combines TRBV20-1 with TRBJ1-4; 7 nucleotides align to TRBD1. The J segment lost 0 bases and the V segment lost 1 base, leaving 8 bases of the junction unmatched. From germline, CDR1 is DFQATT and CDR2 SNEGSKA (reference sequence). CDR3 length equals 17 residues. CDR3 bases: TGCAGTGCTAGAGCCCGGACAGGAACTGCAACTAATGAAAAACTGTTTTTT. Translating gives CSARARTGTATNEKLFF.

This clonotype was picked up a small number of times. The rearrangement links TRBV4-1 to TRBJ2-3; perhaps TRBD2 as D (5 bases). The CDR3 covers 17 residues. Germline-derived CDR1 and CDR2 are MGHRA and YSYEKL. V lost 0 bases and J 0 bases, leaving 13 bases between the germline ends. CDR3 sequence (DNA): TGCGCCAGCAGCCAAGATAATCTGAGGAGGAGCACAGATACGCAGTATTTT. Protein sequence: CASSQDNLRRSTDTQYF.

A word on this clonotype: A much larger clone lies a single base off, so this may be a read error. This sequence joins TRBV20-1 and TRBJ2-3; possible D gene TRBD1, 5 bases. The V gene's germline CDR1 is DFQATT and CDR2 SNEGSKA (reference sequence). The length of the CDR3 is 13 residues. V shed 5 bases and J shed 4 bases, with 13 bases lying between them. The CDR3 coding sequence is TGCAGTGCTCCGGTTGCAGGGCCAGATACGCAGTATTTT. It yields the protein CSAPVAGPDTQYF.

This clonotype has at least ten counts. The chain combines TRBV20-1 with TRBJ1-1; D not resolved. The CDR3 loop spans 15 amino acids. V lost 0 bases, J lost 2 bases, and 13 bases lay in between. The V gene's germline CDR1 is DFQATT and CDR2 SNEGSKA (reference sequence). The CDR3 protein is CSARELKADNTEAFF. The CDR3 region has the DNA TGCAGTGCTAGAGAATTGAAGGCCGACAACACTGAAGCTTTCTTT.

The chain uses TRBV13 and TRBJ2-7; D is ambiguous. The CDR3 contains 13 residues. Germline V gives CDR1 PRHDT, CDR2 FYEKMQ (reference sequence). V gave up 5 bases and J gave up 0 bases, with 8 bases separating them. The CDR3 region has the DNA TGTGCCAGCAGCCCGGCCTCCTCCTACGAGCAGTACGTC. Protein product: CASSPASSYEQYV.

In its sample, this clonotype was seen a few times. V usage is TRBV30 and J usage is TRBJ2-5; TRBD2 might be the D (7 bases). Germline V CDR1 and CDR2: GTSNPN, SVGIG (reference sequence). The CDR3 is 15 residues long. With 1 base removed from V and 7 bases from J, the gap between germline ends came to 19 bases. CDR3 residues: CAWSALGGRTGTQYF. In DNA form, the CDR3 reads TGTGCCTGGAGTGCCCTGGGGGGGCGCACAGGGACCCAGTACTTC.

The chain combines TRBV5-1 with TRBJ2-7; weak D call: TRBD1 (5 bases). Trimming removed 2 bases at V and 2 bases at J, with 14 bases between. The CDR3 is made up of 15 amino acids. Germline CDR1 reads SGHRS; CDR2 reads YFSETQ. Here the CDR3 DNA reads TGCGCCAGCAGCTTTGTCGACAGTCCCACCTACGAGCAGTACTTC. It yields the protein CASSFVDSPTYEQYF.

The CDR3 DNA is TGTGCCAGCGAAGGCGAGCGGGATGATGAGCAGTACTTC. Encoded protein: CASEGERDDEQYF. The chain employs TRBV6-6 and TRBJ2-7; 7 positions agree with TRBD2. The germline V gene encodes CDR1 MNHNY and CDR2 SVGAGI (reference sequence). CDR3 length: 13 amino acids. The V gene end was trimmed by 8 bases and the J gene end by 7 bases; junction bases not matched to a gene: 11.

The gene calls are TRBV5-5 and TRBJ2-7; D is ambiguous. V was clipped by 2 bases and J by 0 bases, with 18 bases between them. The CDR3 is 17 residues long. Germline loops: CDR1 SGHKS, CDR2 YYEKEE (reference sequence). CDR3 in amino acids: CASSFDPGYGSSYEQYF. CDR3 sequence (DNA): TGTGCCAGCAGCTTTGACCCCGGTTACGGATCCTCCTACGAGCAGTACTTC.

This clonotype has only a few counts. The gene calls are TRBV7-6 and TRBJ2-1; possibly TRBD2 for D (6 bases). This CDR3 is built from 18 residues. Between the trimmed V and J ends, which lost 10 bases and 0 bases, there was a span of 25 bases. The germline V gene has CDR1 SGHVS and CDR2 FNYEAQ. DNA of the CDR3: TGTGCCACCCGGAGGAGGGGAGTTCCCACCAGCTCCTACAATGAGCAGTTCTTC. Its translation is CATRRRGVPTSSYNEQFF.

There are many counts of this clonotype. The chain is built from TRBV12-3 or TRBV12-4 and TRBJ1-5; perhaps TRBD1 as D (6 bases). Trimming cost V 5 bases and J 0 bases, with 11 bases left between them. CDR3 length: 15 residues. The CDR3 DNA follows: TGTGCCAGCAGTGGACAGCTGGTTAGCAATCAGCCCCAGCATTTT. Residues: CASSGQLVSNQPQHF.

This clonotype was observed at least ten times. The chain couples TRBV10-3 to TRBJ1-1; possibly TRBD1 for D (5 bases). Looked up from germline, CDR1 is ENHRY and CDR2 is SYGVKD. The CDR3 length is 11 residues. Trimming cost V 10 bases and J 1 base, with 7 bases left between them. CDR3 loop: CATGQNTEAFF. The CDR3 bases are TGTGCCACCGGACAGAACACTGAAGCTTTCTTT.

A few counts support this clonotype. The rearrangement joins TRBV25-1 to TRBJ2-1, with 8 bases lining up with TRBD2. This CDR3 contains 18 residues. V dropped 1 base and J dropped 8; count of bases not matched to a gene: 16. Looked up from germline, CDR1 is MGHDK and CDR2 is SYGVNS. In DNA, the CDR3 is TGTGCCAGCAGTGAATCGGGACTAGTCTGGACAAAAGGGGATGAGCAGTTCTTC. It codes for CASSESGLVWTKGDEQFF.

This clonotype was observed a few times. This chain joins TRBV20-1 and TRBJ2-5; no clear D. The CDR3 contains 14 residues. The V end was cut by 4 bases, the J end by 2 bases, with 14 bases between. The germline V gene has CDR1 DFQATT and CDR2 SNEGSKA (reference sequence). CDR3 in amino acids: CSAIPWADQETQYF. The CDR3 DNA reads TGCAGTGCTATCCCCTGGGCAGATCAAGAGACCCAGTACTTC.

This clonotype has a count of ten or more. The chain links TRBV5-1 to TRBJ1-6; no firm D call. This CDR3 spans 14 amino acids. The germline gives CDR1 SGHRS, CDR2 YFSETQ. The V end was cut by 3 bases, the J end by 7 bases, with 11 bases between. In DNA form, the CDR3 reads TGCGCCAGCAGCTCCGGAGATGGGAATTCACCCCTCCACTTT. It yields the protein CASSSGDGNSPLHF.

Many counts were recorded for this clonotype. The chain uses TRBV20-1 and TRBJ1-1; no firm D call. The germline gives CDR1 DFQATT, CDR2 SNEGSKA (reference sequence). V was shortened by 0 bases and J by 3 bases, with 11 bases between the two germline ends. The CDR3 extends over 14 amino acids. For the CDR3, the DNA is TGCAGTGCTAGAGATCACGGTGTAGACACTGAAGCTTTCTTT. This gives the protein CSARDHGVDTEAFF.

CDR3 protein: CASRQGAHEQYF. DNA of the CDR3: TGTGCCAGCCGACAGGGGGCGCACGAGCAGTACTTC. V and J are TRBV12-3 or TRBV12-4 and TRBJ2-7; TRBD1 agrees at 10 bases. The V segment lost 8 bases and the J segment 5 bases; nucleotides outside the gene matches: 3. This CDR3 spans 12 amino acids.

In its sample, this clonotype was seen a few times. The CDR3 here is CASSPTRQPGELFF. The CDR3 DNA sequence: TGTGCCAGCAGCCCCACTAGACAGCCCGGGGAGCTGTTTTTT. V gene TRBV7-6 combines with J gene TRBJ2-2; D tentatively fits TRBD1 or TRBD2 (5 bases each). CDR1 and CDR2 from the germline V gene are SGHVS and FNYEAQ. The V gene lost 5 bases and the J gene lost 6 bases, with 13 bases spanning the gap. This CDR3 is 14 amino acids long.

This clonotype appeared many times. The V call is TRBV15, the J call TRBJ1-5, with D maybe TRBD1 (5 bases). This CDR3 region has 14 residues. Trimming pared 0 bases from V and 6 bases from J, leaving 9 bases between. Germline assignment: CDR1 LNHNV and CDR2 YYDKDF (reference sequence). The CDR3 DNA sequence: TGTGCCACCAGCAGAGATGCGGGGGTTCAGCCCCAGCATTTT. Amino acid sequence: CATSRDAGVQPQHF.

The sample holds many counts of this clonotype. This chain connects TRBV5-6 to TRBJ2-3, with D uncertain. This CDR3 contains 13 residues. Germline CDR1 SGHDT, CDR2 YYEEEE. V lost 4 bases and J 4 bases, leaving 10 bases between the germline ends. The DNA of the CDR3 is TGTGCCAGCAGCCAAGGTACCCCAGATACGCAGTATTTT. Its translation is CASSQGTPDTQYF.

The chain uses TRBV10-3 and TRBJ1-2; no clear D gene. The CDR3 is made up of 16 amino acids. Trimming cost V 2 bases and J 0 bases, with 13 bases left between them. Germline-derived CDR1 and CDR2 are ENHRY and SYGVKD. CDR3 sequence: CAISEVGMEPNYGYTF. CDR3 nucleotide sequence: TGTGCCATCAGTGAGGTGGGGATGGAACCTAACTATGGCTACACCTTC.

The chain recombines TRBV5-5 with TRBJ1-2; 8 bases line up with TRBD1. J lost 3 bases, V lost 3 bases, and 7 bases had no gene match. The CDR3 sequence is 15 residues long. The germline CDR1 and CDR2 sequences are SGHKS and YYEKEE (reference sequence). The CDR3 DNA reads as TGTGCCAGCAGCTCCCATGGACAGGGCGACTATGGCTACACCTTC. It is translated as CASSSHGQGDYGYTF.

This rearrangement joins TRBV2 to TRBJ1-4; 8 bases are shared with TRBD1. From germline, CDR1 is SNHLY and CDR2 FYNNEI. Trimming cost V 3 bases and J 7 bases; bases outside gene matches: 7. The CDR3 is 15 amino acids. CDR3 region: CASSEGAGGGEKLFF. The DNA for the CDR3 is TGTGCCAGCAGTGAGGGGGCAGGGGGCGGTGAAAAACTGTTTTTT.

At least ten counts were recorded for this clonotype. This chain connects TRBV20-1 to TRBJ1-4; weak D call: TRBD1 (5 bases). CDR3 length: 15 residues. Germline V gene lookup returns CDR1 DFQATT and CDR2 SNEGSKA (reference sequence). The V gene lost 0 bases and the J gene lost 0 bases, with 8 bases spanning the gap. The CDR3 region is CSARDIRATNEKLFF. The CDR3 coding sequence is TGCAGTGCTAGAGATATCAGGGCAACTAATGAAAAACTGTTTTTT.

There are a few counts of this clonotype. The chain joins TRBV5-1 to TRBJ2-3, with 9 bases matching TRBD2. There are 18 residues in the CDR3. The V segment lost 4 bases and the J segment 8 bases; nucleotides outside the gene matches: 20. From germline, CDR1 is SGHRS and CDR2 YFSETQ. The CDR3 sequence: CASSPGESRAGGQGTQYF. For the CDR3, the DNA is TGCGCCAGCAGCCCTGGGGAGAGTCGAGCGGGGGGTCAAGGTACGCAGTATTTT.